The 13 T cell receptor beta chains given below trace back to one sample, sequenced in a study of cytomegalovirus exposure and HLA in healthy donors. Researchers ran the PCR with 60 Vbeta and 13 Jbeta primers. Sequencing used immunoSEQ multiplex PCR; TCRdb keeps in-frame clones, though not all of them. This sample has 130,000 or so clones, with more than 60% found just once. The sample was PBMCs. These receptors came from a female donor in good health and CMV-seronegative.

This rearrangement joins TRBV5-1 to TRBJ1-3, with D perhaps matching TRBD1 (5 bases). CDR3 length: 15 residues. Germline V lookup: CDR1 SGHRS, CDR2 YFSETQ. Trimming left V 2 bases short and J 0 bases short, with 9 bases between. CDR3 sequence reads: CASSFDRRSGNTIYF. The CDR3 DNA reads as TGCGCCAGCAGCTTCGACAGACGCTCTGGAAACACCATATATTTT.

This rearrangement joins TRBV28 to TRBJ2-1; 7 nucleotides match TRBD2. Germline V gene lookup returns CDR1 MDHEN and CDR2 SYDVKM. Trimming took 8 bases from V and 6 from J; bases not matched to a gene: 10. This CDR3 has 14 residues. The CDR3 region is CASFPASGRNEQFF. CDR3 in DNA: TGTGCCAGCTTCCCGGCTAGCGGTCGCAATGAGCAGTTCTTC.

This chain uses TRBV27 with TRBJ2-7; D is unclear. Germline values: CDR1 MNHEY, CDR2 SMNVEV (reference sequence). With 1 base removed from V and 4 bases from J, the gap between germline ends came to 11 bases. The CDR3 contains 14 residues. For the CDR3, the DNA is TGTGCCAGCAGTTTATACCCTCCAGGTTACGAGCAGTACTTC. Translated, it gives CASSLYPPGYEQYF.

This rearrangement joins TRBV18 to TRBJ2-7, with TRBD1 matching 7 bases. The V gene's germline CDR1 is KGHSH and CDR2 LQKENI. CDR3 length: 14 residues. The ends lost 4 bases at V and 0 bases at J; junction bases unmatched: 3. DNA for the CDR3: TGTGCCAGCTCACTGGGGACAGACTCCTACGAGCAGTACTTC. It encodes CASSLGTDSYEQYF.

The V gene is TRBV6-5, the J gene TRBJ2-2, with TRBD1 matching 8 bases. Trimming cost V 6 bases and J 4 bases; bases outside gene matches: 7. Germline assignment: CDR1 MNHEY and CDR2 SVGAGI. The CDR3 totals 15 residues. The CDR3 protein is CASRFRGRFTGELFF. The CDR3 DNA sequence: TGTGCCAGCAGGTTCAGGGGGCGGTTCACCGGGGAGCTGTTTTTT.

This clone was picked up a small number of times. The chain's CDR3 is CASSERLAGGTDTQYF. The DNA for the CDR3 is TGTGCCAGCAGTGAACGACTAGCGGGGGGCACAGATACGCAGTATTTT. The V call is TRBV6-1, the J call TRBJ2-3, with 12 bases that match TRBD2. Trimming removed 2 bases from V and 1 base from J; junction bases left unmatched: 1. Germline CDR1 MNHNS, CDR2 SASEGT. CDR3 size: 16 residues.

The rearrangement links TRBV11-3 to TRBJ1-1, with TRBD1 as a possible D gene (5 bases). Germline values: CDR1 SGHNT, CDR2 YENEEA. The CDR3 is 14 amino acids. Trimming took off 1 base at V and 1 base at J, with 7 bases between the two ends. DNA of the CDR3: TGTGCCAGCAGCTTAGGTCAGGGGAACACTGAAGCTTTCTTT. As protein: CASSLGQGNTEAFF. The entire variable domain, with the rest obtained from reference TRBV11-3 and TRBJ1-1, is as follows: EAGVVQSPRYKIIEKKQPVAFWCNPISGHNTLYWYLQNLGQGPELLIRYENEEAVDDSQLPKDRFSAERLKGVDSTLKIQPAELGDSAVYLCASSLGQGNTEAFFGQGTRLTVV.

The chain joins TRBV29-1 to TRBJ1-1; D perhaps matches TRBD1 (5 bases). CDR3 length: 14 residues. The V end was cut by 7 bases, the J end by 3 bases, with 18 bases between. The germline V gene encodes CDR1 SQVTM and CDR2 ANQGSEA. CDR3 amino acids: CSALRWGRDTEAFF. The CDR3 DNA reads TGCAGCGCCCTGCGCTGGGGGAGGGACACTGAAGCTTTCTTT.

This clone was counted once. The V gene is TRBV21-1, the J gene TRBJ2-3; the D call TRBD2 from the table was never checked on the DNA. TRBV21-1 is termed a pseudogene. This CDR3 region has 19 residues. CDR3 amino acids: CASSQGLAGETTSTDTQYF. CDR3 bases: TGTGCCAGCAGCCAGGGACTAGCGGGAGAAACGACTAGCACAGATACGCAGTATTTT.

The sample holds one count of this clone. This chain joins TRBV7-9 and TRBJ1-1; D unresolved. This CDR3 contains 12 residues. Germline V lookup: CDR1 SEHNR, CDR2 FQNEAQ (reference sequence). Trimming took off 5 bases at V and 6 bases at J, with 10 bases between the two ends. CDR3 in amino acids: CASSPRLPEAFF. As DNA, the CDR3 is TGTGCCAGCAGCCCCAGGCTACCTGAAGCTTTCTTT.

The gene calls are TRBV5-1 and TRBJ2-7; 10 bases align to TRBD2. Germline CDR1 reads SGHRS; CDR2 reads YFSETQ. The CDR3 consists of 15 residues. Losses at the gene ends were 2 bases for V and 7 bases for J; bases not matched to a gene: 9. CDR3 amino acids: CASSLPSGGAGEQYF. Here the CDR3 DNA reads TGCGCCAGCAGCTTACCGAGCGGGGGGGCCGGAGAGCAGTACTTC. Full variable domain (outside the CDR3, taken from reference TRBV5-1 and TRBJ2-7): KAGVTQTPRYLIKTRGQQVTLSCSPISGHRSVSWYQQTPGQGLQFLFEYFSETQRNKGNFPGRFSGRQFSNSRSEMNVSTLELGDSALYLCASSLPSGGAGEQYFGPGTRLTVT.

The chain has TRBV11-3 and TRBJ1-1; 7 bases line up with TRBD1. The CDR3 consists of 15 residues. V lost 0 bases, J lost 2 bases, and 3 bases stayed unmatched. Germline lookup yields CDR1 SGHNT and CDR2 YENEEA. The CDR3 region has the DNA TGTGCCAGCAGCTTAGAGGGACAGCAAAACACTGAAGCTTTCTTT. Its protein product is CASSLEGQQNTEAFF.

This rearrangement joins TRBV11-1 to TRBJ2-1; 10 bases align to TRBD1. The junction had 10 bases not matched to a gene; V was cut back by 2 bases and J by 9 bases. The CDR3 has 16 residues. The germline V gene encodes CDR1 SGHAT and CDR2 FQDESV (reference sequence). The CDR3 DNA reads TGTGCCAGCAGCTTATTCTTGGGACAGGGGAATACTGAGCAGTTCTTC. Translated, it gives CASSLFLGQGNTEQFF.